The rows below give T cell receptor beta chains drawn from one sample of a study of cytomegalovirus exposure and HLA in healthy donors. Sequenced by immunoSEQ multiplex PCR; TCRdb stores in-frame clones only, minus some. In the table there are about 150,000 clones, roughly four fifths of which are singletons. The material sequenced was PBMCs. All receptors come from a man aged 25-45 years in good health and CMV-seropositive. Both conserved end residues are part of each CDR3. A D gene is named only where the DNA matches it firmly. Rows give clone size only sometimes, using once, few, many, or a class for an expanded clone.

d_gene	v_gene	j_gene	abundance	CDR3nt	CDR3aa
-	TRBV7-9	TRBJ2-7	-	TGTGCCAGCAGCCCAAAAGGGGGTTACGAGCAGTACTTC	CASSPKGGYEQYF
TRBD1	TRBV7-2	TRBJ2-7	-	TGTGCCAGCAGCCCCCGGACCGGGACAGGGACCTACGAGCAGTACTTC	CASSPRTGTGTYEQYF
-	TRBV4-1	TRBJ1-4	-	TGCGCCAGCAGCCAAGAGGGGGGTACGAGAGAAAAACTGTTTTTT	CASSQEGGTREKLFF
TRBD2	TRBV11-2	TRBJ2-7	-	TGTGCCAGCAGCTTCGGGAGAGCCGGGACTAGCGTTTCCTACGAGCAGTACTTC	CASSFGRAGTSVSYEQYF
-	TRBV13	TRBJ2-7	-	TGTGCCAGCAGCAAAACCAAAACGACTGGAAACTACGAGCAGTACTTC	CASSKTKTTGNYEQYF
-	TRBV28	TRBJ2-1	-	TGTGCCAGCAGCAATAATGAGCAGTTCTTC	CASSNNEQFF
-	TRBV29-1	TRBJ1-5	-	TGCAGCGTTGTTGCCCCCGGGGGCGGGGGTAGCAATCAGCCCCAGCATTTT	CSVVAPGGGGSNQPQHF
-	TRBV27	TRBJ2-3	-	TGTGCCAGCAGCTCTAGCACTCGGGTGGATACGCAGTATTTT	CASSSSTRVDTQYF
TRBD1	TRBV27	TRBJ2-7	-	TGTGCCAGCAGTTACCGGACAGGGGCCTACGAGCAGTACTTC	CASSYRTGAYEQYF
-	TRBV4-1	TRBJ2-2	few	TGCGCCAGCAGCCAAGTCCTAACCGGGGAGCTGTTTTTT	CASSQVLTGELFF
TRBD1	TRBV28	TRBJ1-5	-	TGTGCCAGCAGTTTATTCGGACAGGGGAGTCAGCCCCAGCATTTT	CASSLFGQGSQPQHF
TRBD2	TRBV5-1	TRBJ2-5	-	TGCGCCAGCAGCAGGACTAGCGGGGACCAAGAGACCCAGTACTTC	CASSRTSGDQETQYF
TRBD1	TRBV27	TRBJ2-7	few	TGTGCCAGCAGTCCCGGGGACAGCGAGACCTACGAGCAGTACTTC	CASSPGDSETYEQYF
-	TRBV11-3	TRBJ1-3	once	TGTGCCAGCAGCCATTACAGGGACTCTGGAAACACCATATATTTT	CASSHYRDSGNTIYF
-	TRBV6-6	TRBJ1-3	few	TGTGCCAGCAGTTTAGAAGTGGACAGCTCTGGAAACACCATATATTTT	CASSLEVDSSGNTIYF